This TCR beta chain stems from a study of cytomegalovirus exposure and HLA in healthy donors (dated by TCRdb to 2016 to 2017). In the study overall: An earlier analysis of fewer than 750 of the donors reported approximately 260 Gb of sequence data and around 110 million unique TCR beta sequences obtained from about 180 million T cells. The number of typed donors differed by locus: about 620-630 for A, B, C, DRB1 and DQB1; 522 for DQA1; approximately 610 for DPA1; and 400 to 480 for DPB1. Donor age, sex, ethnicity and CMV serostatus were compiled alongside the repertoire data. Along with the approximately 700-subject first cohort, a separate validation cohort of over a hundred different subjects was used. An earlier analysis of approximately 580 of the donors used high-throughput TCR beta sequencing to judge whether each TCR beta V gene segment behaved as functional or pseudogenic. Among some 400 genotyped donors of the cohort, an average of around 220,000 unique TCR beta nucleotide sequences was sequenced per donor, of which about 19% were non-productive. The study aimed to test whether signatures of past pathogen exposure could be identified by cataloging public T cell receptors. The later analysis used no new phenotypic data to find candidate immune exposures, relying instead on TCR beta sequences and their occurrence across donors. Using immunosequencing, the study profiled T cell repertoires from about 610 subjects and related those repertoires to cytomegalovirus serostatus. About 5 DR-DQ haplotypes were handled as single units for association and clustering, since linkage in the cohort was strong. Roughly 300 gigabases of sequencing data and some 85 million unique TCR sequences were included in an early release covering over 600 HLA-typed donors. Genome-wide SNP genotypes for about three fifths of the roughly 700 donors were used in a later genetic analysis, which treated that subset as a discovery cohort. All discovery cohort repertoires had been generated on a single sequencing platform. Both class I and class II loci were covered by HLA typing, at four-digit resolution. To predict cytomegalovirus infection status, the study combined high-throughput TCR immunosequencing, statistical association of individual TCRs with disease status, and machine learning. To study patterns of TCR occurrence, a later analysis re-analyzed previously published TCR beta repertoires from 666 donors and added high-resolution HLA genotyping. Of the 398 genotyped donors, approximately 83% fell in the genetic ancestry cluster associated with self-reported Caucasian donors. Beyond this particular receptor, the publication reports: The classifier was reported to diagnose cytomegalovirus status with high specificity and sensitivity in both the original and validation cohorts. Sequencing depth was assumed to be roughly uniform across donors in the presence/absence analyses, though that assumption may not hold. According to a later genetic analysis, donors in an Asian-associated ancestry cluster had fewer N-insertions in productive TCRs than the approximately 690-donor mean. A later genetic analysis associated a missense DCLRE1C variant with V-gene and J-gene trimming of TCR beta chains, and an independent cohort replicated the association. A later analysis found that most CMV-associated TCR beta chains appeared HLA-restricted, with HLA associations seemingly driven largely by CMV exposure. It was suggested by the authors that the approach could potentially be generalized to other disease states and immunological phenotypes. Because some donors lacked HLA typing at each locus, the association tests relied only on the typed subset. Three of the identified cytomegalovirus-associated TCR beta chains were confirmed in vitro to be specific for cytomegalovirus antigens. Most TCR sequences were seen in very few donors, while some public TCRs were found in many individuals. In a later analysis, several top co-occurrence clusters were reported to appear linked to parvovirus B19, influenza, CMV and Epstein-Barr virus. In a later analysis, the rate of TCR association differed among HLA loci, with DRB1 alleles having the most associated TCRs and HLA-C alleles having the fewest. In a later analysis, HLA-associated TCR beta chains showed more clonal expansion and lower generation probabilities than non-associated chains that were equally common. In an earlier analysis of approximately 590 of the donors, most TCR beta V segments appeared in productive rearrangements about 90% or about 30% of the time, broadly matching IMGT annotations. Specific HLA alleles were associated with over 15,000 TCR beta sequences at a false discovery rate of 0.05 in a later analysis. A further reported finding was that TCR beta sequences accurately predicted the HLA-A and HLA-B alleles for most subjects in the first cohort. The cohort was sequenced for TCR beta chains only, and without alpha or paired-chain data the features that could be detected were limited. The earlier analysis of 450 to 700 of the donors excluded approximately 15 rarely observed V segments, including chromosome 9 orphons, because counts were too low. Linkage disequilibrium might explain the correlated functional status among segregating V segments, but an unknown experimental factor could not be excluded. The only immune exposure information available for the cohort was CMV serostatus. In the study, some 160 TCR beta chains were listed as associated with cytomegalovirus. Assigning TCR associations to individual alleles was difficult when HLA alleles, especially DR and DQ, strongly co-occurred. The 87-base-pair reads could not distinguish some IMGT-functional V segments, including TRBV6-2 and TRBV6-3, so those segments were excluded. The sequencing pipeline was judged likely to have produced a cluster of highly shared sequence variants as a technical artifact.

The cohort comprised 710 or so healthy bone marrow donors. All cohort members were sampled while nominally healthy, although unrecorded immune exposures were likely present. The donor was CMV seropositive and was included in the group of 250 to 350 seropositive cohort members. A peripheral blood sample was collected from each donor, and TCR beta sequencing was performed on peripheral blood mononuclear cells. The Qiagen DNeasy Blood Extraction Kit was used to extract genomic DNA from the blood cell samples. Library construction relied on the immunoSEQ multiplex PCR assay. The multiplex PCR relied on a mix of 60 forward primers for TCR Vbeta segments and 13 reverse primers for TCR Jbeta segments. The CDR3 region of rearranged TCR beta genes was amplified from genomic DNA with a multiplex PCR assay. The amplified TCR beta libraries were sequenced on the Illumina HiSeq System as 87-base-pair reads. The authors' pipeline ran thus. A later analysis tallied roughly 76 million unique TCR beta chains across the 660 or so repertoires, and approximately 11 million of those chains were shared by two or more donors. Raw reads were error-corrected and collapsed into unique sequences by a nearest-neighbor algorithm in which closely related sequences were merged to remove PCR and sequencing errors. Alignment of CDR3 sequences to IMGT reference sequences was used to assign V, D and J gene segments. For a sequence to be retained, at least a six-nucleotide match to both a V gene segment and a J gene segment was required. Rearrangements were classified as productive when the CDR3 lacked stop codons and remained in frame with V and J, and all other rearrangements were classified as non-productive. CDR3 was defined by IMGT convention, running from the second conserved V-encoded cysteine to the conserved J-encoded phenylalanine. The earlier analysis of a few hundred of the donors excluded any sequence lacking an unambiguous match to a single V gene segment. In an earlier analysis of some 590 of the donors, a V segment was called functional when productive rearrangements were above 56.7%, and segregating when the standard deviation between donors exceeded 5%. A statistical classification framework was developed to diagnose cytomegalovirus status using the catalog of TCR beta chain sequences. A later analysis assigned V and J genes by comparing TCR nucleotide sequences with IMGT/GENE-DB human TR gene sequences. Using the TCRdist pipeline, a later analysis assigned CDR3 sequences along with most-parsimonious VDJ recombination scenarios. In a later analysis, each TCR beta chain was defined by its CDR3 amino acid sequence together with its V-gene family, and reads without a unique V-gene family were excluded. A later analysis removed 592 highly shared, low-generation-probability nucleotide sequences to deal with suspected cross-contamination and a sequencing artifact. A later analysis calculated a clonal expansion index for each public chain from normalized within-repertoire ranks of inferred template counts. Generation probabilities in a later analysis came from a VDJ recombination model fitted to out-of-frame rearrangements, and those results were checked against IGoR. A later analysis scored TCR-TCR, TCR-HLA and TCR-CMV co-occurrence with hypergeometric tests, applying a repertoire-size bias correction to TCR pairs. To estimate false discovery rates, a later analysis permuted the HLA or CMV assignments 20 times. A later analysis grouped co-occurring TCRs with DBSCAN, adding TCRdist sequence similarity when clustering within HLA-allele-positive subsets. For co-occurrence clustering, repertoires with fewer than 30,000 or more than 120,000 public chains were excluded, along with five or six repertoires with anomalous nucleotide sharing. Imported from immuneACCESS, the table was reduced by TCRdb to in-frame sequences with V and J called. These copies leave out some clones; in studies compared against another copy, an unresolved V gene accounts for under half, and the cause of the remainder is not known. D and trimming come from the DNA, and the V and J calls and clone size come from that table. Per the sample table, the count is roughly 55,000 clones. The ten most abundant clones make up approximately 11% of the sample.

Worth noting for this clone: Which antigen it targets is not known.

The CDR3 starts with the cysteine, ends with the phenylalanine, and has 14 residues. Left in the record is the CDR3 DNA by itself, 42 bases read in frame from the first base. According to the germline V gene (reference sequence), CDR1 reads LNHDA and CDR2 reads SQIVND. From V the trimming removes 5 bases and from J it removes 3 bases, while the gene matches leave 5 bases of the junction unaccounted for. The sequencing input was PBMCs. This clonotype was obtained from a woman in her forties or fifties in good health and CMV-seropositive. In this chain, TRBV19 is recombined with TRBJ2-7, and TRBD1 matches 9 of the central bases. The nucleotide sequence is TGTGCCAGTAGTTCAGGGACAGGGAACTACGAGCAGTACTTC. Translated, this is CASSSGTGNYEQYF.